This T cell receptor beta chain was captured in a study of blood T cell repertoires in COVID-19. About the study: The samples span acute and convalescent COVID-19 from the United States, Italy and Spain. PBMCs, B-cell-depleted T cells, or T cells provided the cDNA or gDNA that made up the material.

In the authors' methods: Researchers report that nucleated cell counts were estimated from reference gene primer amplification. This table comes from immunoSEQ multiplex PCR, and its TCRdb copy is limited to in-frame clones, with some not included. V and J calls plus clone size are reproduced from that table; the DNA served to infer D and trimming. The table includes under 150,000 clones, around 89% detected once. Germline V lookup: CDR1 SGHRS, CDR2 YFSETQ. Trimming removed 4 bases from V and 7 bases from J; junction bases left unmatched: 11. This CDR3 is built from 15 residues. The V and J genes are TRBV5-1 and TRBJ2-7; 10 nucleotides line up with TRBD2. The source is a man aged 50 to 60 with active or convalescent COVID-19. Sequenced sample: peripheral blood. CDR3: CASSTPSGGASEQYF. CDR3 sequence (DNA): TGCGCCAGCAGCACCCCTAGCGGGGGTGCCTCTGAGCAGTACTTC.